Included here is one TCR beta chain sequence, with context. The antigen it binds to is not known. Base qualities are missing; no much larger clone stands one base away. The lymph node samples were taken from the axillary draining lymph nodes of breast cancer patients. The data stem from a study of breast tumors, draining lymph nodes, adjacent tissues (dated by TCRdb to about 2016). Regarding the complete study: TCR beta repertoires were compared across tumor, adjacent nontumor tissue and axillary lymph nodes obtained from breast cancer patients. In human breast cancer, the study set out to evaluate how tumor, surrounding tissue and draining lymph node repertoires relate to one another and whether T cells may move between these sites.

General study outcomes and caveats: The similarity between tumor and nontumor tissue repertoires was significantly greater in luminal-like breast cancer than in basal-like breast cancer. The conclusion that tumor T cells originate in lymph nodes was framed as consistent with a hypothesis rather than directly demonstrated. Tumor T-cell repertoires showed less diversity than lymph node repertoires and more diversity than nontumor tissue repertoires, and tumor T-cell repertoires showed preferential V and J gene usage. The data were considered consistent with most tumor T cells being derived from the lymph node and subsequently expanding within tumor tissue.

Sequencing used an Illumina HiSeq 2000. Multiplex PCR amplification was used to build the TCR beta chain libraries. High-throughput sequencing was used to analyze the amplified TCR beta chain products. Clones were called with MiXCR by TCRdb after fastp trimmed the public reads at Q25, and only in-frame beta chains were retained. Rows with a matching CDR3 protein are joined into one entry that keeps the most common DNA and genes. This sample lists approximately 130,000 distinct CDR3 sequences; over 20% were detected once. Of the sample, about 2% falls within the top ten clones. Its CDR3 holds 15 amino acids, cysteine through phenylalanine. Of the read, only the CDR3 DNA is kept; its 45 bases are in frame from base 1. Ends trimmed: V by 2 bases, J by 4 bases; bases unmatched to a gene: 6. CDR1 and CDR2 are read off the germline V gene as MDHEN and SYDVKM.

The receptor chain draws on TRBV28 and TRBJ2-5; 8 central nucleotides agree with TRBD2. This sequence originates from a female donor with breast cancer. Some clones in this sample may be carry-over from other donors' samples. Sequenced input: axillary lymph node tissue. The encoded CDR3 is CASSLHGGGSETQYF. The base sequence is TGTGCCAGCAGTTTACACGGGGGGGGTTCAGAGACCCAGTACTTC.